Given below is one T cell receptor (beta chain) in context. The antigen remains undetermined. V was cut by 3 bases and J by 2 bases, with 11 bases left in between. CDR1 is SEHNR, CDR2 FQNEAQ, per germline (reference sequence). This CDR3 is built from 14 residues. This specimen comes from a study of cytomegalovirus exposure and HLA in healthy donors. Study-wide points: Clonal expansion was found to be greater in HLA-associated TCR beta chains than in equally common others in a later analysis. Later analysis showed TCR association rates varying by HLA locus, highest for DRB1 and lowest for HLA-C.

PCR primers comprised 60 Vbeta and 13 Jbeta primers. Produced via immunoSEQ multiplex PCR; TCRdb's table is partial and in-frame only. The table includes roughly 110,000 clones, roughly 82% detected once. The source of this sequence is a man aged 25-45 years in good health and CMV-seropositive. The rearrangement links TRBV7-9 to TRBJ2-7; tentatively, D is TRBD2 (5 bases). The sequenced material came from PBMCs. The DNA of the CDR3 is TGTGCCAGCAGCTTTTCTGCCGGGGCCTACGAGCAGTACTTC. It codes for CASSFSAGAYEQYF.